This is a list of T cell receptor beta chains from one sample in a study of human T cells and chemical hapten exposure. TCRdb passed the RACE reads through MiXCR, listing each CDR3 protein once. Among 95,000 to 150,000 distinct CDR3 sequences listed, roughly 13% were seen once. Sequences were derived from whole blood, sampled in connection with sensitization to the hapten diphenylcyclopropenone (DPC). The receptor set was obtained from a young man with alopecia areata. Some clones in this sample may be carry-over from other donors' samples. Each CDR3 is given with its conserved first and last residue. The D gene is left open where the match is weak. Clone size is shown for a subset of rows, as once, few, many or a class of expanded clone.

cdr3_aa cdr3_nt d_call v_call clone_size j_call
CATSNGADNEQFF TGTGCCACCAGCAACGGGGCAGACAATGAGCAGTTCTTC NA TRBV19 NA TRBJ2-1
CASSLGDIQYF TGTGCCAGCAGCTTGGGGGACATTCAGTACTTC NA TRBV7-2 NA TRBJ2-4
CASSNLRTEYTGELFF TGTGCCAGTAGTAATCTTCGCACGGAGTACACCGGGGAGCTGTTTTTT NA TRBV19 NA TRBJ2-2
CASSRLLAGGINEQFF TGCGCCAGCAGCCGCTTACTAGCGGGGGGGATTAATGAGCAGTTCTTC TRBD2 TRBV4-3 NA TRBJ2-1
CARSSKSDNSYNEQFF TGTGCCAGAAGCTCTAAATCGGACAACTCCTACAATGAGCAGTTCTTC NA TRBV5-3 NA TRBJ2-1
CASSYSPTSGIYNEQFF TGTGCCAGCAGTTACTCCCCTACTAGCGGGATCTACAATGAGCAGTTCTTC TRBD2 TRBV6-2/TRBV6-3 many TRBJ2-1
CASTLTERGNTGELFF TGTGCCAGCACCCTAACGGAGCGGGGGAACACCGGGGAGCTGTTTTTT TRBD2 TRBV6-2/TRBV6-3 NA TRBJ2-2
CASSPLLYGGGETQYF TGTGCCAGCAGTCCCCTTCTTTACGGGGGCGGGGAGACCCAGTACTTC NA TRBV28 few TRBJ2-5
CSPRDGPQETQYF TGCAGCCCCAGGGACGGGCCTCAAGAGACCCAGTACTTC NA TRBV29-1 NA TRBJ2-5
CASSFSPGTGDYEQYF TGTGCCAGCAGCTTTTCACCCGGGACAGGGGACTACGAGCAGTACTTC TRBD1 TRBV28 NA TRBJ2-7
CASSDDYDTEAFF TGCGCCAGCAGTGACGATTACGACACTGAAGCTTTCTTT NA TRBV10-2 few TRBJ1-1
CSASRVLNEKLFF TGCAGTGCTAGTAGGGTGTTAAATGAAAAACTGTTTTTT NA TRBV20-1 many TRBJ1-4
CASSEGTGGQPQHF TGTGCCAGCAGTGAAGGGACAGGGGGCCAGCCCCAGCATTTT TRBD1 TRBV2 few TRBJ1-5
CATTTGNSNQPQHF TGCGCCACCACGACAGGGAATAGCAATCAGCCCCAGCATTTT TRBD1 TRBV10-2 NA TRBJ1-5
CASRSARTSGVGSYNEQFF TGTGCCAGCAGGTCAGCAAGGACTAGCGGTGTGGGCTCCTACAATGAGCAGTTCTTC TRBD2 TRBV6-5 few TRBJ2-1
CASRLGGTYLYGYTF TGTGCCAGCCGACTTGGGGGCACTTACCTTTATGGCTACACCTTC NA TRBV12-3/TRBV12-4 few TRBJ1-2
CASSPAGQGNYEQFF TGTGCCAGCAGTCCCGCGGGACAGGGGAATTATGAGCAGTTCTTC TRBD1 TRBV6-2/TRBV6-3 few TRBJ2-1
CASSPGRGSPLHF TGTGCCAGCTCACCGGGTCGTGGTTCACCCCTCCACTTT NA TRBV18 NA TRBJ1-6
CATANQPQHF TGTGCCACCGCGAATCAGCCCCAGCATTTT NA TRBV6-2/TRBV6-3 NA TRBJ1-5
CASSQQAQYF TGCGCCAGCAGCCAACAGGCGCAGTATTTT NA TRBV10-2 NA TRBJ2-3
CASSRTGFGDEKLFF TGTGCCAGCAGTCGTACAGGGTTTGGGGATGAAAAACTGTTTTTT NA TRBV7-9 NA TRBJ1-4
CATSYTGELFF TGTGCCACCAGTTACACCGGGGAGCTGTTTTTT NA TRBV24-1 NA TRBJ2-2
CSARDLGQGEQYF TGCAGTGCTAGAGATCTTGGGCAGGGCGAGCAGTACTTC NA TRBV20-1 NA TRBJ2-7
CASSQDLGTEAFF TGCGCCAGCAGCCAAGATTTGGGGACTGAAGCTTTCTTT NA TRBV4-3 NA TRBJ1-1
CSAAPGDTKNQPQHF TGCAGTGCCGCTCCGGGGGACACGAAGAATCAGCCCCAGCATTTT NA TRBV20-1 many TRBJ1-5
CASSQVHGQPQHF TGCGCCAGCAGCCAAGTTCACGGTCAGCCCCAGCATTTT NA TRBV4-3 NA TRBJ1-5
CASSPWTGERSPLHF TGTGCCAGCAGCCCCTGGACAGGGGAGAGGTCACCCCTCCACTTT TRBD1 TRBV11-3 many TRBJ1-6
CASTPRDSNQPQHF TGCGCCAGCACTCCCAGGGATAGCAATCAGCCCCAGCATTTT NA TRBV10-2 few TRBJ1-5
CASTHNTVRPNYGYTF TGTGCCAGCACGCATAATACAGTCAGGCCCAACTATGGCTACACCTTC NA TRBV6-6 NA TRBJ1-2